Shown below are 17 T cell receptor beta chains from a single sample sequenced in a study of shared clonotypes between healthy human individuals. Sequenced by immunoSEQ multiplex PCR; TCRdb stores in-frame clones only, minus some. The sample lists some 2,500,000 clones, 93% occurring once. The sequenced sample was naive CD4+ T cells from PBMCs. Subset indicated: CD45RA+ positively selected. These receptors were obtained from a man younger than 35 in good health. Some clones in this sample may be carry-over from other donors' samples.

The chain links TRBV19 to TRBJ1-2; 8 bases agree with TRBD1. The CDR3 sequence is 13 residues long. Trimming removed 7 bases from V and 6 bases from J; junction bases left unmatched: 7. CDR1 LNHDA and CDR2 SQIVND come from the germline V gene (reference sequence). This CDR3 is CASNPTGEDGYTF. Written as DNA, the CDR3 is TGTGCCAGTAACCCGACAGGGGAAGATGGCTACACCTTC.

The chain carries TRBV6-5 and TRBJ2-7; D is possibly TRBD2 (5 bases). The germline CDR1 and CDR2 sequences are MNHEY and SVGAGI. The CDR3 spans 12 residues. The germline V and J ends were trimmed by 5 bases and 7 bases, with 12 bases remaining between them. CDR3: CASSPRTGEQYF. The CDR3, as DNA: TGTGCCAGCAGTCCCCGCACGGGGGAGCAGTACTTC.

This clone was observed once. V usage is TRBV10-3 and J usage is TRBJ2-3, with 7 bases that match TRBD1. There are 14 residues in the CDR3. The junction had 6 bases not matched to a gene; V was cut back by 5 bases and J by 4 bases. The germline V gene encodes CDR1 ENHRY and CDR2 SYGVKD. CDR3 sequence: CAISWGQGADTQYF. As DNA, the CDR3 is TGTGCCATCAGTTGGGGGCAGGGGGCAGATACGCAGTATTTT.

The rearrangement links TRBV28 to TRBJ2-1, with 9 positions matching TRBD2. The junction had 9 bases not matched to a gene; V was cut back by 2 bases and J by 4 bases. The CDR3 is 17 residues long. CDR1 is MDHEN, CDR2 SYDVKM, per germline. The CDR3 DNA sequence: TGTGCCAGCAGTTTAGTCGCTAGCGGGATTAGTTACAATGAGCAGTTCTTC. As protein: CASSLVASGISYNEQFF.

This clone was detected only once. The chain is built from TRBV7-6 and TRBJ2-7, with D perhaps TRBD1 (6 bases). The germline gives CDR1 SGHVS, CDR2 FNYEAQ. The CDR3 contains 16 residues. The V and J ends lost 5 bases and 7 bases respectively, with 24 bases between them. The CDR3 sequence is CASSHGGYRASGEQYF. The CDR3 nucleotides read TGTGCCAGCAGCCACGGCGGATACAGGGCGTCGGGAGAGCAGTACTTC.

The chain carries TRBV5-1 and TRBJ2-3; the D call may be TRBD1 or TRBD2 (5 bases each). V was clipped by 0 bases and J by 5 bases, with 10 bases between them. Germline V gives CDR1 SGHRS, CDR2 YFSETQ. CDR3 length: 14 residues. CDR3 in DNA: TGCGCCAGCAGCTTGGGAGGGGCCGAAGATACGCAGTATTTT. This encodes CASSLGGAEDTQYF.

Concerning this clone itself: The sample contains more than one DNA sequence encoding this CDR3. The gene calls are TRBV30 and TRBJ1-3, with TRBD1 matching 8 bases. Losses at the gene ends were 5 bases for V and 0 bases for J; bases not matched to a gene: 3. This CDR3 is built from 14 residues. The germline V gene has CDR1 GTSNPN and CDR2 SVGIG (reference sequence). CDR3 in amino acids: CAWSGGRSGNTIYF. The DNA of the CDR3 is TGTGCCTGGTCAGGGGGCCGCTCTGGAAACACCATATATTTT.

The chain employs TRBV9 and TRBJ2-5, with 10 nucleotides matching TRBD2. The CDR3 runs to 15 residues. The V gene's germline CDR1 is SGDLS and CDR2 YYNGEE. Unmatched junction bases numbered 5, after V lost 2 bases and J lost 4 bases. CDR3 DNA: TGTGCCAGCAGCGTGGCTAGCGGGAGTGGAGAGACCCAGTACTTC. Translating it yields CASSVASGSGETQYF.

The J gene is TRBJ2-7, the V gene TRBV6-5, with D possibly TRBD2 on 7 matching bases. V dropped 6 bases and J dropped 6 bases, with 21 bases sitting between them. CDR1 MNHEY and CDR2 SVGAGI come from the germline V gene. This CDR3 has 15 residues. This CDR3 reads CASSRHRAGGSEQYF. For the CDR3, the DNA is TGTGCCAGCAGCCGCCACAGGGCCGGGGGGTCCGAGCAGTACTTC.

This chain uses TRBV4-3 with TRBJ2-3; TRBD1 is a possible D gene (6 bases). V shed 7 bases and J shed 0 bases, with 11 bases lying between them. The CDR3 loop spans 14 amino acids. Germline CDR1 and CDR2: LGHNA and YSLEER. DNA of the CDR3: TGCGCCAGCAAGGGGACAATGAGCACAGATACGCAGTATTTT. Encoded protein: CASKGTMSTDTQYF.

V usage is TRBV30 and J usage is TRBJ2-3; maybe TRBD2 (6 bases). Germline V CDR1 and CDR2: GTSNPN, SVGIG (reference sequence). The V end lost 3 bases, the J end lost 5 bases, and 9 bases lay between the germline ends. This CDR3 has 12 residues. This CDR3 is CAWSGSRDTQYF. The CDR3 DNA reads as TGTGCCTGGAGCGGGAGTCGAGATACGCAGTATTTT. The variable domain in full, completed from reference TRBV30 and TRBJ2-3, reads SQTIHQWPATLVQPVGSPLSLECTVEGTSNPNLYWYRQAAGRGLQLLFYSVGIGQISSEVPQNLSASRPQDRQFILSSKKLLLSDSGFYLCAWSGSRDTQYFGPGTRLTVL.

The chain employs TRBV28 and TRBJ2-1; 8 bases match TRBD1. Germline V CDR1 and CDR2: MDHEN, SYDVKM. V gave up 2 bases and J gave up 6 bases; unmatched junction bases: 6. The CDR3 totals 15 residues. CDR3 loop: CASSLGARGRNEQFF. DNA of the CDR3: TGTGCCAGCAGTTTAGGGGCCAGGGGGCGCAATGAGCAGTTCTTC.

As for this clone: Different DNA sequences within this sample yield the same CDR3. This CDR3 is CSVGQGRETQYF. In nucleotides, the CDR3 is TGCAGCGTGGGACAGGGGAGAGAGACCCAGTACTTC. The chain employs TRBV29-1 and TRBJ2-5; 10 bases map to TRBD1. The CDR3 sequence is 12 residues long. Losses at the gene ends were 6 bases for V and 4 bases for J; bases not matched to a gene: 2. CDR1 and CDR2 (germline): SQVTM, ANQGSEA.

The rearrangement joins TRBV9 to TRBJ2-7; 12 positions match TRBD2. V lost 4 bases and J lost 6; bases outside the gene matches: 8. The CDR3 sequence is 15 residues long. CDR1 SGDLS and CDR2 YYNGEE come from the germline V gene. This CDR3 is CASSPRLAGAGEQYF. The CDR3, as DNA: TGTGCCAGCAGCCCCCGACTAGCGGGAGCAGGCGAGCAGTACTTC.

The chain recombines TRBV14 with TRBJ2-1; the match to TRBD2 covers 9 bases. This CDR3 is 16 amino acids long. Germline CDR1 is SGHDN and CDR2 is FVKESK. Trimming removed 4 bases from V and 0 bases from J; junction bases left unmatched: 4. The CDR3: CASSPGLARSYNEQFF. CDR3 DNA sequence: TGTGCCAGCAGCCCGGGACTAGCCCGCTCCTACAATGAGCAGTTCTTC.

The chain combines TRBV4-2 with TRBJ2-5, with 10 nucleotides matching TRBD2. Germline loops: CDR1 LGHNA, CDR2 YNFKEQ. After removal of 4 bases from V and 1 base from J, the junction contained 6 bases not matched to a gene. This CDR3 spans 16 amino acids. The chain's CDR3 is CASSRSGRAVQETQYF. The CDR3, as DNA: TGTGCCAGCAGCCGGAGCGGGAGGGCCGTCCAAGAGACCCAGTACTTC.

The gene calls are TRBV9 and TRBJ1-5; D possibly corresponds to TRBD1 (5 bases). CDR1 and CDR2 from the germline V gene are SGDLS and YYNGEE. This CDR3 has 14 amino acids. The V and J ends lost 4 bases and 5 bases respectively, with 13 bases between them. CDR3 DNA: TGTGCCAGCAGCAAGGCAGGGCGAGATCAGCCCCAGCATTTT. Residues: CASSKAGRDQPQHF. Supplemented by reference TRBV9 and TRBJ1-5, the full variable domain reads DSGVTQTPKHLITATGQRVTLRCSPRSGDLSVYWYQQSLDQGLQFLIQYYNGEERAKGNILERFSAQQFPDLHSELNLSSLELGDSALYFCASSKAGRDQPQHFGDGTRLSIL.